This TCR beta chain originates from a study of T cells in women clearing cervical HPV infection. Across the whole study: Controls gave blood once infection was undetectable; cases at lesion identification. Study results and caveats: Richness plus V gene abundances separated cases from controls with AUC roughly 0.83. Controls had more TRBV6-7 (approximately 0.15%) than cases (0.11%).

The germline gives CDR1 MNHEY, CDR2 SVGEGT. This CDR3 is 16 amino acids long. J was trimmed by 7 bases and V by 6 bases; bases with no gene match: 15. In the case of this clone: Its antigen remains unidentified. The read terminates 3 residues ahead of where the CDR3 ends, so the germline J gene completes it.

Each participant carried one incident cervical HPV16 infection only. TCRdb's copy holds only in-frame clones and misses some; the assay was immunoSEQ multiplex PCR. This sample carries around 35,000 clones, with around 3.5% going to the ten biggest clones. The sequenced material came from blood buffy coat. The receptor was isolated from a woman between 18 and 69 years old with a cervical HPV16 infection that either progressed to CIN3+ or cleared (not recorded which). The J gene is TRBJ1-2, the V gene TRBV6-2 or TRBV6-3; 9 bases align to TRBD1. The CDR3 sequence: CASSQTGGSTLGGYTF. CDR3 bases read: TGTGCCAGCAGCCAGACAGGGGGTTCCACCTTGGGTGGC.